These 25 T cell receptor beta chains were all obtained from the same sample, sequenced in a study of shared clonotypes between healthy human individuals. Selected positively for CCR7 and CD45RO-negative, naive CD8 cells excluded terminally differentiated effector memory CD45RA+ cells. Profiled with immunoSEQ multiplex PCR; TCRdb holds only in-frame clones, not every one. Of about 1,900,000 clones listed, over 85% were seen once; the top ten hold 1.2%. Sequenced sample: naive CD8+ T cells sorted from blood. Source of these receptors: a man between 18 and 35 years old in good health.

This clone showed up just once. The sample has other DNA sequences that encode this CDR3 too. V is TRBV6-5 and J is TRBJ2-7, with a tentative D call TRBD2 (6 bases). Germline CDR1 and CDR2: MNHEY and SVGAGI. V was cut by 0 bases and J by 5 bases, with 11 bases left in between. This CDR3 is built from 14 residues. As DNA, the CDR3 is TGTGCCAGCAGTTACTCGGGGGGTTTGGACGAGCAGTACTTC. Residues: CASSYSGGLDEQYF.

V gene TRBV7-8 combines with J gene TRBJ2-7, with 11 bases fitting TRBD2. Germline CDR1 is SGHVS and CDR2 is FQNEAQ. The V segment lost 4 bases and the J segment 2 bases; nucleotides outside the gene matches: 10. CDR3 size: 17 residues. The CDR3 DNA is TGTGCCAGCAGCTCCCCTTCGACTAGCGGGGCCCCCTACGAGCAGTACTTC. Translating it yields CASSSPSTSGAPYEQYF.

The chain couples TRBV5-8 to TRBJ2-1, with 10 bases lining up with TRBD2. CDR1 SGHTS and CDR2 YDEGEE come from the germline V gene. The V gene end was trimmed by 4 bases and the J gene end by 8 bases; junction bases not matched to a gene: 12. CDR3 length: 16 amino acids. CDR3 in DNA: TGTGCCAGCAGCCTGACCTGGACTAGCGGCCGGCATGAGCAGTTCTTC. Its protein is CASSLTWTSGRHEQFF.

Remarks on this clone: The same CDR3 is also encoded by other DNA sequences in this sample. The genes are TRBV28 and TRBJ2-7; D remains unclear. CDR3 length equals 12 residues. Germline lookup yields CDR1 MDHEN and CDR2 SYDVKM. Trimming removed 2 bases from V and 3 bases from J, with 5 bases in between. The DNA of the CDR3 is TGTGCCAGCAGTTTAGGTGTCTACGAGCAGTACTTC. Its translation is CASSLGVYEQYF.

The V and J genes are TRBV27 and TRBJ1-2, with TRBD1 as a possible D gene (6 bases). Trimming took 3 bases from V and 8 from J, leaving 19 bases between them. The CDR3 loop spans 15 amino acids. Germline CDR1 reads MNHEY; CDR2 reads SMNVEV (reference sequence). The CDR3 here is CASSLRGGSVSGYTF. The CDR3 DNA follows: TGTGCCAGCAGTTTGCGAGGGGGATCTGTTAGCGGCTACACCTTC.

The chain employs TRBV27 and TRBJ2-7; TRBD2 is a possible D gene (6 bases). This CDR3 has 14 residues. Germline lookup yields CDR1 MNHEY and CDR2 SMNVEV (reference sequence). Trimming took 6 bases from V and 4 from J, leaving 16 bases between them. The CDR3 nucleotides are TGTGCCAGCAGCCCCCTGAGGGAGGTTTACGAGCAGTACTTC. It encodes CASSPLREVYEQYF.

This clone was picked up a small number of times. Additional DNA sequences in this sample encode the identical CDR3. The chain uses TRBV30 and TRBJ1-1; D is perhaps TRBD1 (6 bases). Deletions cut 5 bases from V and 1 base from J, with 11 bases between. CDR1 is GTSNPN, CDR2 SVGIG, per germline (reference sequence). This CDR3 contains 13 residues. Here the CDR3 reads CAWEDSPNTEAFF. As DNA, the CDR3 is TGTGCCTGGGAGGACAGCCCGAACACTGAAGCTTTCTTT.

A note on this clone: The same CDR3 is also encoded by other DNA sequences in this sample. V usage is TRBV9 and J usage is TRBJ1-2; 8 positions match TRBD1. The V and J ends lost 0 bases and 2 bases, in that order; junction bases with no gene match: 3. CDR3 length equals 15 residues. Germline-derived CDR1 and CDR2 are SGDLS and YYNGEE. In DNA, the CDR3 is TGTGCCAGCAGCGTAGGGACAGGGACCAACTATGGCTACACCTTC. Its translation: CASSVGTGTNYGYTF.

Concerning this clone: One end of the junction does not line up with germline, which may come from a read error. The gene calls are TRBV18 and TRBJ1-1, with D possibly matching TRBD1 (5 bases). This CDR3 region has 13 residues. Germline V gives CDR1 KGHSH, CDR2 LQKENI. CDR3 DNA sequence: TGTGCCAGCTCATCACCAGAGACAGAAGAAGCTTTCTTT. It translates to CASSSPETEEAFF.

The V call is TRBV4-3, the J call TRBJ1-1, with TRBD1 matching 7 bases. The CDR3 sequence is 15 residues long. The trim removed 5 bases at V and 2 bases at J, leaving 8 bases unmatched. Per germline, CDR1 LGHNA and CDR2 YSLEER. DNA of the CDR3: TGCGCCAGCAGCGAGTGGACAGGACAAAACACTGAAGCTTTCTTT. Its translation is CASSEWTGQNTEAFF.

The J gene is TRBJ2-7, the V gene TRBV5-4; no firm D call. The germline CDR1 and CDR2 sequences are SGHNT and YYREEE (reference sequence). CDR3 length equals 15 residues. V lost 3 bases, J lost 0 bases, and 13 bases lay in between. The CDR3 is CASSSDPWSSYEQYF. Written as DNA, the CDR3 is TGTGCCAGCAGCTCGGACCCCTGGAGCTCCTACGAGCAGTACTTC.

Written as DNA, the CDR3 is TGTGCCAGCAGCAGTATCGGGACAGAGAATTTCCCTAGCTATGGCTACACCTTC. Translated: CASSSIGTENFPSYGYTF. This chain uses TRBV7-6 with TRBJ1-2; 7 nucleotides align to TRBD1. Germline V gene sequence: CDR1 SGHVS, CDR2 FNYEAQ. Trimming at V came to 5 bases and at J to 4 bases, leaving 19 bases not matched to a gene. This CDR3 has 18 residues. Supplemented by reference TRBV7-6 and TRBJ1-2, the full variable domain reads GAGVSQSPRYKVTKRGQDVALRCDPISGHVSLYWYRQALGQGPEFLTYFNYEAQQDKSGLPNDRFSAERPEGSISTLTIQRTEQRDSAMYRCASSSIGTENFPSYGYTFGSGTRLTVV.

The rearrangement uses TRBV15 and TRBJ2-7, with 11 bases matching TRBD1. Germline V gives CDR1 LNHNV, CDR2 YYDKDF (reference sequence). V gave up 0 bases and J gave up 0 bases; unmatched junction bases: 1. This CDR3 contains 16 residues. CDR3 sequence (DNA): TGTGCCACCAGCAGAGATGGGACAGGGGGCTCCTACGAGCAGTACTTC. It translates to CATSRDGTGGSYEQYF.

With respect to this clone: The identical CDR3 is also encoded by other nucleotide sequences in the sample. The chain uses TRBV5-6 and TRBJ2-7; D remains ambiguous. CDR3 size: 13 residues. Between the trimmed V and J ends, which lost 0 bases and 0 bases, there was a span of 4 bases. The germline CDR1 and CDR2 sequences are SGHDT and YYEEEE. The CDR3, as DNA: TGTGCCAGCAGCTTGGTTGGCTCCTACGAGCAGTACTTC. Encoded protein: CASSLVGSYEQYF.

The CDR3 sequence is CASSRGTEKLFF. CDR3 bases: TGTGCCAGCAGCCGGGGAACTGAAAAACTGTTTTTT. This sequence joins TRBV9 and TRBJ1-4; D is unclear. Per the germline V gene, CDR1 is SGDLS and CDR2 is YYNGEE. Trimming removed 4 bases from V and 7 bases from J, with 8 bases in between. The CDR3 is 12 amino acids.

As regards this clone: This sample includes further DNA sequences coding for the same CDR3. The chain combines TRBV7-9 with TRBJ2-7; D ambiguous. The CDR3 totals 15 residues. In germline, CDR1 is SEHNR, CDR2 FQNEAQ (reference sequence). Trimming took 4 bases from V and 2 from J, leaving 15 bases between them. CDR3 amino acids: CASSSLAGGTYEQYF. In DNA form, the CDR3 reads TGTGCCAGCAGCTCCCTTGCAGGTGGGACCTACGAGCAGTACTTC.

The chain combines TRBV10-3 with TRBJ2-2; unclear D gene. Germline lookup yields CDR1 ENHRY and CDR2 SYGVKD. CDR3 length equals 12 residues. V lost 8 bases and J 4 bases, leaving 8 bases between the germline ends. The CDR3 DNA reads as TGTGCCATCCGACTCCTCACCGGGGAGCTGTTTTTT. Its translation: CAIRLLTGELFF.

The genes are TRBV9 and TRBJ2-5; TRBD2 is a possible D gene (6 bases). Germline V gene data show CDR1 as SGDLS and CDR2 as YYNGEE. The CDR3 is made up of 16 amino acids. V gave up 3 bases and J gave up 2 bases, with 17 bases separating them. Here the CDR3 reads CASSGGTSNLQETQYF. In nucleotides, the CDR3 is TGTGCCAGCAGCGGAGGAACTAGCAATCTGCAAGAGACCCAGTACTTC.

The V and J genes are TRBV15 and TRBJ1-1, with D hard to call. Germline CDR1 and CDR2: LNHNV and YYDKDF (reference sequence). CDR3 length equals 13 residues. V was cut by 5 bases and J by 1 base, with 8 bases left in between. Here the CDR3 DNA reads TGTGCCACCAGCCTCTCCGGGAACACTGAAGCTTTCTTT. Encoded protein: CATSLSGNTEAFF.

The chain combines TRBV11-3 with TRBJ2-7; TRBD1 agrees at 8 bases. In germline, CDR1 is SGHNT, CDR2 YENEEA. V dropped 3 bases and J dropped 5; count of bases not matched to a gene: 3. The length of the CDR3 is 13 residues. The CDR3 loop reads CASSFGDRHEQYF. The CDR3 nucleotides are TGTGCCAGCAGCTTTGGGGACAGGCACGAGCAGTACTTC.

The chain combines TRBV5-6 with TRBJ2-7, with unresolved D. The CDR3 is 13 amino acids. V was cut by 3 bases and J by 3 bases, with 10 bases left in between. Per germline, CDR1 SGHDT and CDR2 YYEEEE. The CDR3 DNA follows: TGTGCCAGCAGCTCTAATCTCGACTACGAGCAGTACTTC. Its translation: CASSSNLDYEQYF.

The chain has TRBV4-3 and TRBJ2-6; D is ambiguous. V lost 1 base and J lost 0, with 13 bases in between. Per the germline V gene, CDR1 is LGHNA and CDR2 is YSLEER. CDR3 size: 18 residues. DNA for the CDR3: TGCGCCAGCAGCCAAGTCCCGCGACTCGGCTCTGGGGCCAACGTCCTGACTTTC. Protein sequence: CASSQVPRLGSGANVLTF.

As DNA, the CDR3 is TGCGCCAGCAGCTTTCGGACCGGCGGGGGCAACTCTGGAAACACCATATATTTT. Its translation: CASSFRTGGGNSGNTIYF. The rearrangement uses TRBV5-1 and TRBJ1-3; tentatively, D is TRBD1 (6 bases). V lost 2 bases and J lost 0, with 18 bases in between. Germline CDR1 SGHRS, CDR2 YFSETQ. CDR3 size: 18 residues.

This clone has just one count. The chain couples TRBV6-1 to TRBJ2-7; no clear D. The CDR3 covers 13 residues. V lost 7 bases and J 3 bases, leaving 13 bases between the germline ends. Germline V CDR1 and CDR2: MNHNS, SASEGT. The CDR3 nucleotides are TGTGCCAGCACATGGTCGTCGGGCTACGAGCAGTACTTC. This gives the protein CASTWSSGYEQYF.

This rearrangement joins TRBV13 to TRBJ1-6; TRBD1 aligns across 8 bases. The CDR3 is 13 residues long. Germline CDR1 is PRHDT and CDR2 is FYEKMQ (reference sequence). With 10 bases clipped from V and 7 bases from J, the junction kept 6 bases outside the gene matches. DNA for the CDR3: TGTGCCACCGAGACAGGGGAAAATTCACCCCTCCACTTT. As protein: CATETGENSPLHF.